These 23 T cell receptor beta chains originate from one sample sequenced in a study of T cells in Graves' hyperthyroidism and ophthalmopathy. Researchers amplified the TCR beta CDR3 regions from RNA transcripts. Initially, a first-round RT-PCR of the TCR CDR3 employed the HTBI primer set. TCRdb re-called the multiplex PCR reads through MiXCR, storing one row per CDR3 protein. The table lists around 300,000 distinct CDR3 sequences, 15% of them singletons, with around 31% in the top ten. Sequencing was done on a sample of blood. The source is a woman in her forties or fifties with Graves' hyperthyroidism that later progressed to Graves' ophthalmopathy.

This clonotype was found many times. The chain employs TRBV20-1 and TRBJ2-3; TRBD1 agrees at 7 bases. V shed 4 bases and J 0 bases; nucleotides not matched to a gene: 10. The germline V gene encodes CDR1 DFQATT and CDR2 SNEGSKA (reference sequence). This CDR3 is built from 16 residues. CDR3 DNA sequence: TGCAGTGCTAAAAAACTGCCAGGGGGTAGCACAGATACGCAGTATTTT. Translation: CSAKKLPGGSTDTQYF.

With regard to this clonotype: Just one base apart from a much larger clone, this may be a read error. The chain carries TRBV20-1 and TRBJ2-5; TRBD2 might be the D (5 bases). The ends were cut back, 0 bases at V and 5 bases at J, with 10 bases in the middle. Germline V lookup: CDR1 DFQATT, CDR2 SNEGSKA (reference sequence). This CDR3 comprises 13 residues. CDR3 loop: CSAREGAWETQYF. DNA for the CDR3: TGCAGTGCTAGAGAGGGAGCCTGGGAGACCCAGTACTTC.

Many counts were recorded for this clonotype. The rearrangement uses TRBV2 and TRBJ1-1; 11 nucleotides agree with TRBD1. Germline CDR1 is SNHLY and CDR2 is FYNNEI. The CDR3 loop spans 14 amino acids. V gave up 7 bases and J gave up 5 bases; unmatched junction bases: 6. In DNA, the CDR3 is TGTGCCAGCAAGGGGACAGGGGGAGATACTGAAGCTTTCTTT. It specifies CASKGTGGDTEAFF. The variable domain in full, with the rest retrieved from reference TRBV2 and TRBJ1-1, is EPEVTQTPSHQVTQMGQEVILRCVPISNHLYFYWYRQILGQKVEFLVSFYNNEISEKSEIFDDQFSVERPDGSNFTLKIRSTKLEDSAMYFCASKGTGGDTEAFFGQGTRLTVV.

This clonotype appeared many times. The chain is built from TRBV6-1 and TRBJ2-3, with D perhaps matching TRBD1 or TRBD2 (6 bases each). V dropped 8 bases and J dropped 6 bases, with 9 bases sitting between them. The CDR3 consists of 11 residues. CDR1 and CDR2 from the germline V gene are MNHNS and SASEGT. The CDR3 is CASLGGDTQYF. The CDR3 bases are TGTGCCAGCTTAGGGGGGGATACGCAGTATTTT.

In this sample, this clonotype turned up many times. The V and J genes are TRBV3-1 and TRBJ1-1; 7 nucleotides match TRBD1. Germline lookup yields CDR1 LGHDT and CDR2 YNNKEL (reference sequence). This CDR3 is built from 14 residues. The V segment lost 5 bases and the J segment 2 bases; nucleotides outside the gene matches: 5. The CDR3 protein is CASSGGDRNTEAFF. In DNA, the CDR3 is TGTGCCAGCAGCGGAGGGGACAGAAACACTGAAGCTTTCTTT.

This clonotype has ten or more counts. This rearrangement joins TRBV6-1 to TRBJ1-5; D is unresolved. The V end lost 0 bases, the J end lost 2 bases, and 11 bases lay between the germline ends. CDR3 length: 16 amino acids. Per germline, CDR1 MNHNS and CDR2 SASEGT. The CDR3 bases are TGTGCCAGCAGTGAAGCCAGGCCTTGGGGCAATCAGCCCCAGCATTTT. Translation: CASSEARPWGNQPQHF.

The CDR3 loop reads CASSVTSGPRGETQYF. CDR3 nucleotide sequence: TGTGCCAGCAGCGTGACTAGCGGCCCAAGGGGAGAGACCCAGTACTTC. The rearrangement joins TRBV5-4 to TRBJ2-5; 9 bases fit TRBD2. This CDR3 comprises 16 residues. J gave up 4 bases and V 4 bases, and 11 bases lay outside the gene matches. Germline V gene sequence: CDR1 SGHNT, CDR2 YYREEE (reference sequence).

To note about this clonotype: Being one base from a much bigger clone, this may be a read error. V is TRBV18 and J is TRBJ2-6; possibly TRBD1 for D (6 bases). The CDR3 sequence is 17 residues long. Germline V CDR1 and CDR2: KGHSH, LQKENI. In nucleotides, the CDR3 is TGTACCAGCTTTCCGGACAGTTCACGCTCTGGGGCCAACGTCCTGACTTTC. Translated: CTSFPDSSRSGANVLTF.

V is TRBV5-1 and J is TRBJ2-7; D is uncertain. V lost 1 base and J 3 bases, leaving 17 bases between the germline ends. CDR3 length: 16 amino acids. CDR1 is SGHRS, CDR2 YFSETQ, per germline. The CDR3 DNA reads TGCGCCAGCAGCTTGTTTCCCCGTGGTAGCAGCTACGAGCAGTACTTC. Translating it yields CASSLFPRGSSYEQYF. Full variable domain (rest looked up from reference TRBV5-1 and TRBJ2-7): KAGVTQTPRYLIKTRGQQVTLSCSPISGHRSVSWYQQTPGQGLQFLFEYFSETQRNKGNFPGRFSGRQFSNSRSEMNVSTLELGDSALYLCASSLFPRGSSYEQYFGPGTRLTVT.

This clonotype showed up many times. The chain couples TRBV28 to TRBJ1-2; D ambiguous. Per germline, CDR1 MDHEN and CDR2 SYDVKM. This CDR3 contains 15 residues. Trimming pared 4 bases from V and 4 bases from J, leaving 16 bases between. CDR3 in amino acids: CASSSPVGFGYGYTF. The CDR3, as DNA: TGTGCCAGCAGTTCTCCCGTTGGCTTCGGCTATGGCTACACCTTC.

This clonotype was counted at least ten times. This chain's CDR3 is CASSPGPVNTEAFF. The DNA for the CDR3 is TGTGCCAGCAGTCCCGGACCGGTGAACACTGAAGCTTTCTTT. The chain couples TRBV2 to TRBJ1-1, with D unresolved. The CDR3 is 14 residues long. The germline V gene has CDR1 SNHLY and CDR2 FYNNEI. The ends were cut back, 5 bases at V and 0 bases at J, with 10 bases in the middle. The full variable domain, completed using reference TRBV2 and TRBJ1-1, is EPEVTQTPSHQVTQMGQEVILRCVPISNHLYFYWYRQILGQKVEFLVSFYNNEISEKSEIFDDQFSVERPDGSNFTLKIRSTKLEDSAMYFCASSPGPVNTEAFFGQGTRLTVV.

This clonotype was seen repeatedly, ten times or more. The CDR3 DNA reads as TGTGCCTGGAGTGGAAAGACATACAGCTCCTACAATGAGCAGTTCTTC. As protein: CAWSGKTYSSYNEQFF. V and J are TRBV30 and TRBJ2-1; D unresolved. Germline V gives CDR1 GTSNPN, CDR2 SVGIG (reference sequence). The CDR3 totals 16 residues. The V gene lost 1 base and the J gene lost 0 bases, with 13 bases spanning the gap.

A few counts support this clonotype. The chain employs TRBV10-3 and TRBJ2-1; TRBD2 aligns across 10 bases. CDR3 length equals 16 residues. CDR1 and CDR2 from the germline V gene are ENHRY and SYGVKD. Trimming took 0 bases from V and 5 from J; bases not matched to a gene: 4. The CDR3 sequence is CAISESFTSGNNEQFF. CDR3 sequence (DNA): TGTGCCATCAGTGAGTCGTTCACTAGCGGGAACAATGAGCAGTTCTTC.

The rearrangement uses TRBV20-1 and TRBJ2-1, with a possible D match to TRBD2 (6 bases). Trimming shortened V by 0 bases and J by 4 bases, and 16 bases separated the two germline ends. The CDR3 loop spans 16 amino acids. CDR1 and CDR2 from the germline V gene are DFQATT and SNEGSKA (reference sequence). CDR3 in DNA: TGCAGTGCTAGAGATGAGGCGGGGTTCCATTACAATGAGCAGTTCTTC. Translated: CSARDEAGFHYNEQFF.

This clonotype was recorded a few times. A much larger clone sits a single nucleotide away, making a read error possible. The CDR3 sequence: CSVATGNTEAFF. The DNA of the CDR3 is TGCAGCGTCGCGACAGGGAACACTGAAGCTTTCTTT. V is TRBV29-1 and J is TRBJ1-1; possibly TRBD1 for D (6 bases). The CDR3 length is 12 residues. The V and J ends lost 6 bases and 1 base respectively, with 9 bases between them. The germline V gene encodes CDR1 SQVTM and CDR2 ANQGSEA. Looking up the rest from reference TRBV29-1 and TRBJ1-1 gives the full variable domain: SAVISQKPSRDICQRGTSLTIQCQVDSQVTMMFWYRQQPGQSLTLIATANQGSEATYESGFVIDKFPISRPNLTFSTLTVSNMSPEDSSIYLCSVATGNTEAFFGQGTRLTVV.

CDR3 nucleotide sequence: TGCGCCAGCAGCCAAGATCCCCGGGCCCATAGCGCAGATACGCAGTATTTT. Translated: CASSQDPRAHSADTQYF. The V gene is TRBV4-1, the J gene TRBJ2-3, with D perhaps matching TRBD2 (5 bases). CDR1 is MGHRA and CDR2 is YSYEKL in the germline V gene. The CDR3 covers 17 residues. V lost 0 bases and J 4 bases, leaving 17 bases between the germline ends.

This clonotype was found many times. J is TRBJ2-7 and V is TRBV30, with D uncertain. This CDR3 comprises 14 residues. Germline CDR1 is GTSNPN and CDR2 is SVGIG (reference sequence). Trimming stripped 5 bases from V and 3 bases from J, with 17 bases between. The CDR3 coding sequence is TGTGCCTGGGCGGACCGACTCTACCGCTACGAGCAGTACTTC. Translated: CAWADRLYRYEQYF.

This clonotype was counted ten times or more. This chain joins TRBV7-9 and TRBJ1-1; D remains ambiguous. CDR3 length: 13 amino acids. Germline V gene sequence: CDR1 SEHNR, CDR2 FQNEAQ (reference sequence). V lost 0 bases, J lost 1 base, and 3 bases lay in between. CDR3 DNA sequence: TGTGCCAGCAGCTTAGCAGGGAACACTGAAGCTTTCTTT. It encodes CASSLAGNTEAFF.

At least ten counts were recorded for this clonotype. The rearrangement uses TRBV20-1 and TRBJ2-7, with D tentatively TRBD2 (6 bases). The CDR3 length is 12 residues. Germline values: CDR1 DFQATT, CDR2 SNEGSKA (reference sequence). Trimming removed 4 bases at V and 5 bases at J, with 12 bases between. The CDR3 sequence: CSANGGSDEQYF. CDR3 nucleotide sequence: TGCAGTGCTAATGGGGGGAGCGACGAGCAGTACTTC.

This clonotype was picked up many times. The CDR3 DNA follows: TGTGCCAGCTCACCACAGAGAGAGACCCAGTACTTC. As protein: CASSPQRETQYF. The rearrangement joins TRBV18 to TRBJ2-5, with D uncertain. CDR1 is KGHSH and CDR2 is LQKENI in the germline V gene. Trimming took off 1 base at V and 4 bases at J, with 4 bases between the two ends. The CDR3 contains 12 residues.

In this sample, this clonotype turned up a few times. The rearrangement links TRBV7-9 to TRBJ2-7; D is perhaps TRBD2 (5 bases). The CDR3 is 14 residues long. The V and J ends lost 2 bases and 4 bases respectively, with 12 bases between them. Germline assignment: CDR1 SEHNR and CDR2 FQNEAQ (reference sequence). The CDR3 spells CASSLSLAAYEQYF. The CDR3 nucleotides read TGTGCCAGCAGCTTAAGTCTAGCTGCTTACGAGCAGTACTTC.

The chain combines TRBV18 with TRBJ2-7, with TRBD2 as a possible D gene (5 bases). CDR3 length: 14 residues. Trimming left V 0 bases short and J 4 bases short, with 10 bases between. Looked up from germline, CDR1 is KGHSH and CDR2 is LQKENI. Here the CDR3 DNA reads TGTGCCAGCTCACCACCGACTAAGCCGTACGAGCAGTACTTC. This sequence encodes CASSPPTKPYEQYF.

This clonotype was observed at least ten times. The chain joins TRBV5-1 to TRBJ2-1; TRBD2 might be the D (6 bases). CDR1 is SGHRS, CDR2 YFSETQ, per germline. This CDR3 region has 16 residues. Between the trimmed V and J ends, which lost 4 bases and 0 bases, there was a span of 14 bases. This CDR3 reads CASSAEGVLSYNEQFF. CDR3 DNA sequence: TGCGCCAGCAGCGCGGAGGGAGTACTCTCCTACAATGAGCAGTTCTTC.